This T cell receptor beta chain derives from a study of shared clonotypes between healthy human individuals. As for the study in general: Researchers drew samples from two women and a few men aged 18 to 49.

Notes on this clone: The antigen is unknown.

Profiled with immunoSEQ multiplex PCR; TCRdb holds only in-frame clones, not every one. The sample consists of some 2 million clones, less than 95% of them appearing once. Cells designated naive CD8 were CD45RO-negative and were positively selected for CCR7, with terminally differentiated effector memory CD45RA+ cells excluded. The junction had 3 bases not matched to a gene; V was cut back by 4 bases and J by 8 bases. The CDR3 contains 13 residues. Germline V gene data show CDR1 as MNHEY and CDR2 as SVGAGI. Findings of the study overall: At large depth, rarefaction still showed sorted-subset sequencing to be incomplete.

The specimen was naive CD8+ T cells sorted from blood. The source of this sequence is a man between 18 and 35 years old in good health. This chain links TRBV6-5 with TRBJ2-4, with 9 bases that match TRBD2. This CDR3 reads CASSWREGDIQYF. For the CDR3, the DNA is TGTGCCAGCAGTTGGCGGGAGGGCGACATTCAGTACTTC.